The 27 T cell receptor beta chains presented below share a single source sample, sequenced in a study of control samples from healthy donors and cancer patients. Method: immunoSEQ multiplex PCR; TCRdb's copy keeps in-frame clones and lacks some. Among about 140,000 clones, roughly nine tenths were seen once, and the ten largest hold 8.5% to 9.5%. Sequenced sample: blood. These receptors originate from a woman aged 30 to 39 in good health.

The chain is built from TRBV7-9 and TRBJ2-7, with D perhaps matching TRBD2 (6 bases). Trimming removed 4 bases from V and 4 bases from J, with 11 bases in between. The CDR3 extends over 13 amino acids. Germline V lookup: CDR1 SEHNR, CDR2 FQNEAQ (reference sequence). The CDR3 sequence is CASSSRDSYEQYF. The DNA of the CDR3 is TGTGCCAGCAGCTCCCGGGACTCATACGAGCAGTACTTC.

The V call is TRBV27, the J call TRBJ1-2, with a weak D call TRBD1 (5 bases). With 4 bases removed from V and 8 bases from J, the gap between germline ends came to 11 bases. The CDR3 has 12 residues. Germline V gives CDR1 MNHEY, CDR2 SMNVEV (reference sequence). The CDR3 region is CASSSPRAGYTF. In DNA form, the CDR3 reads TGTGCCAGCAGTTCCCCCAGGGCGGGCTACACCTTC.

The CDR3 loop reads CASSFTSVPGELFF. CDR3 nucleotide sequence: TGCGCCAGCAGCTTTACTAGCGTTCCCGGGGAGCTGTTTTTT. The chain joins TRBV5-1 to TRBJ2-2; 7 bases align to TRBD2. The germline gives CDR1 SGHRS, CDR2 YFSETQ. This CDR3 has 14 residues. J gave up 6 bases and V 2 bases, and 4 bases lay outside the gene matches.

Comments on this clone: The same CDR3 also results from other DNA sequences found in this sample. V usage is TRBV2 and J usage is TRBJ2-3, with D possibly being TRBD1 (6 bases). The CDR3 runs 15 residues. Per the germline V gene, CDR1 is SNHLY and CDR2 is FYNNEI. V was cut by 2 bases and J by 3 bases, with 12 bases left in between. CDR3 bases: TGTGCCAGCAGTGAACTCAGGGGTGGGACAGATACGCAGTATTTT. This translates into CASSELRGGTDTQYF.

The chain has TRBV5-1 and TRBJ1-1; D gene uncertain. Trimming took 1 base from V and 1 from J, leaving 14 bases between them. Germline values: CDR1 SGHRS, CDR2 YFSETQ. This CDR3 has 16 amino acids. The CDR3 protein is CASSLTPGRRNTEAFF. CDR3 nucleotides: TGCGCCAGCAGCTTGACCCCCGGCAGGAGGAACACTGAAGCTTTCTTT.

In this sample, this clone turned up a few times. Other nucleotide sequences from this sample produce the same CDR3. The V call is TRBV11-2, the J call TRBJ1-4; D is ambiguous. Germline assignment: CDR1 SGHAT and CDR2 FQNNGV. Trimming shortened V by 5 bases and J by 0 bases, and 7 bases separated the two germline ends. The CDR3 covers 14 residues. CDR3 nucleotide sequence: TGTGCCAGCAGCCCAGCAGCAACTAATGAAAAACTGTTTTTT. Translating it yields CASSPAATNEKLFF. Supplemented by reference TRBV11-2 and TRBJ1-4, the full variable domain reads EAGVAQSPRYKIIEKRQSVAFWCNPISGHATLYWYQQILGQGPKLLIQFQNNGVVDDSQLPKDRFSAERLKGVDSTLKIQPAKLEDSAVYLCASSPAATNEKLFFGSGTQLSVL.

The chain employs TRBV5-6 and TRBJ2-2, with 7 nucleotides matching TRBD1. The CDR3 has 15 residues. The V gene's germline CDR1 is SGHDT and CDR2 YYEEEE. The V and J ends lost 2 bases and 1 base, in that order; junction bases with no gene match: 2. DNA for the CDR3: TGTGCCAGCAGCTTCACAGGGGAGAACACCGGGGAGCTGTTTTTT. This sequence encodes CASSFTGENTGELFF.

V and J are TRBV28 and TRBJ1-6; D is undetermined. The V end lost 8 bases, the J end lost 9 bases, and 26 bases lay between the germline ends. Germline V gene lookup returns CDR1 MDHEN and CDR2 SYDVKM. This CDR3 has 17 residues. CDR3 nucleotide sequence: TGTGCCAGCCTTGAGGTCGCGAGACCCCTGGGCGGTTCACCCCTCCACTTT. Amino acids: CASLEVARPLGGSPLHF.

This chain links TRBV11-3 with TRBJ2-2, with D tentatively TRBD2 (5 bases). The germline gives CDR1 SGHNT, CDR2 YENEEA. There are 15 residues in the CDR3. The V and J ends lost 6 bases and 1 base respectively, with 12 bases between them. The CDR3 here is CASSPGRGNTGELFF. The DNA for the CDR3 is TGTGCCAGCAGTCCTGGACGGGGGAACACCGGGGAGCTGTTTTTT. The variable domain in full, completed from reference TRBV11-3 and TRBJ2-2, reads EAGVVQSPRYKIIEKKQPVAFWCNPISGHNTLYWYLQNLGQGPELLIRYENEEAVDDSQLPKDRFSAERLKGVDSTLKIQPAELGDSAVYLCASSPGRGNTGELFFGEGSRLTVL.

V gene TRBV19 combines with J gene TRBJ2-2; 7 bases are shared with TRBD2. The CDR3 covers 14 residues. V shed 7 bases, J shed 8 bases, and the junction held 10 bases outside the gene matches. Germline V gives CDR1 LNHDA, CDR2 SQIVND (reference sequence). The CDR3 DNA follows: TGTGCCAGTATCGCAAGCGGGATAGGGGGGGAGCTGTTTTTT. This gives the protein CASIASGIGGELFF.

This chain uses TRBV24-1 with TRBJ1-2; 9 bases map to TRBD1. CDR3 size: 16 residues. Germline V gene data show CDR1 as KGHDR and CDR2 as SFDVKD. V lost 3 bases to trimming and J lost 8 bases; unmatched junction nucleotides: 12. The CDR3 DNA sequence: TGTGCCACCAGTGATCAAACTGGGACAGGGAAGCGAGGCTACACCTTC. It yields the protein CATSDQTGTGKRGYTF.

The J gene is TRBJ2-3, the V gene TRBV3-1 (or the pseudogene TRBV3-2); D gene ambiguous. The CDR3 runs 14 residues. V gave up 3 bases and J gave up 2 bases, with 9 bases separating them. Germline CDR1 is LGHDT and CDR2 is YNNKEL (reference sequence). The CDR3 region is CASSHQYTTDTQYF. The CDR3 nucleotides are TGTGCCAGCAGCCACCAGTATACCACAGATACGCAGTATTTT.

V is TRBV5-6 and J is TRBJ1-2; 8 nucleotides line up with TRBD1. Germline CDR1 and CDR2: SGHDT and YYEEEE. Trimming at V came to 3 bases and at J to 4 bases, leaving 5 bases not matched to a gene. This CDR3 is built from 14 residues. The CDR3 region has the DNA TGTGCCAGCAGCTCCGACAGGGGCGGCTATGGCTACACCTTC. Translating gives CASSSDRGGYGYTF.

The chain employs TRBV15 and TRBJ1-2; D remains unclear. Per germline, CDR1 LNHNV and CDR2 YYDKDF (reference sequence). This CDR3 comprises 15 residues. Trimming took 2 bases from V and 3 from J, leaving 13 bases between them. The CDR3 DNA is TGTGCCACCAGCAGACGCTCACCTGGGGACTATGGCTACACCTTC. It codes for CATSRRSPGDYGYTF.

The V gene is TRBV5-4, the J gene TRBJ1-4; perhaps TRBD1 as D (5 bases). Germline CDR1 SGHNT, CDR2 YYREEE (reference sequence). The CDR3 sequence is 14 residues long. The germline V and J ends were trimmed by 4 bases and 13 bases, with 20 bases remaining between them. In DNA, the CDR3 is TGTGCCAGCAGCGCGACCGGGGCCCGCGGTGGACTGTTTTTT. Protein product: CASSATGARGGLFF. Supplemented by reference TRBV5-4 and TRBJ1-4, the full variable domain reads ETGVTQSPTHLIKTRGQQVTLRCSSQSGHNTVSWYQQALGQGPQFIFQYYREEENGRGNFPPRFSGLQFPNYSSELNVNALELDDSALYLCASSATGARGGLFFGSGTQLSVL.

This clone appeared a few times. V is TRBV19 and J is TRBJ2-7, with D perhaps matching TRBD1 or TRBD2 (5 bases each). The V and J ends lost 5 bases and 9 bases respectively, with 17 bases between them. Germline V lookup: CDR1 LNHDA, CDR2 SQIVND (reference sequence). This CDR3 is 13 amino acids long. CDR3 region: CASSRDLATRQYF. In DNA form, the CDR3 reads TGTGCCAGTAGTCGGGACCTCGCTACGAGGCAGTACTTC.

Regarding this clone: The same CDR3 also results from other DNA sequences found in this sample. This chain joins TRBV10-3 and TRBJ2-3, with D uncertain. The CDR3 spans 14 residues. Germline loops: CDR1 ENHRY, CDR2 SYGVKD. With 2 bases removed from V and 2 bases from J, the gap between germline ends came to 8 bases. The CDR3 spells CAISEGQDTDTQYF. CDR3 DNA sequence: TGTGCCATCAGTGAGGGGCAGGACACAGATACGCAGTATTTT.

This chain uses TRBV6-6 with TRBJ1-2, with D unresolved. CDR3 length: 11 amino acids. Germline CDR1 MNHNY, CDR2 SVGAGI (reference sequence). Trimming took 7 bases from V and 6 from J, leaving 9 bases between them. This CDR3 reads CASTSGDGYTF. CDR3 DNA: TGTGCCAGCACCTCAGGAGATGGCTACACCTTC.

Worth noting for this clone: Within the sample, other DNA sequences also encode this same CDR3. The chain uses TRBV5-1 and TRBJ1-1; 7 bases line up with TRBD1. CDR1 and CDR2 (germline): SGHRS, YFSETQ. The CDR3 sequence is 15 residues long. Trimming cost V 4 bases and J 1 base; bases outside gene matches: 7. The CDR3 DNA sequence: TGCGCCAGCAGCCCTGGGGGGACAGAGAACACTGAAGCTTTCTTT. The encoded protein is CASSPGGTENTEAFF.

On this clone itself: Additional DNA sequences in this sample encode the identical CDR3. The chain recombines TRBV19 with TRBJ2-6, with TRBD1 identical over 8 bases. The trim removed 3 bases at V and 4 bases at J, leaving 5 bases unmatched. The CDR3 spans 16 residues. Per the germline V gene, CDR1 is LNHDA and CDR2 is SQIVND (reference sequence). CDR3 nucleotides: TGTGCCAGTAGTATTGACAGGGGTCCCGGGGCCAACGTCCTGACTTTC. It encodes CASSIDRGPGANVLTF.

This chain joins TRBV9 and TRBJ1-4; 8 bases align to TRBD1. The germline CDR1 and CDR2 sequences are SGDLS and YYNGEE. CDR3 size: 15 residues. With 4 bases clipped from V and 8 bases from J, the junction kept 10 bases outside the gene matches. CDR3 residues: CASSPTGGKGEKLFF. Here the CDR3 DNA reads TGTGCCAGCAGCCCTACAGGGGGTAAAGGAGAAAAACTGTTTTTT.

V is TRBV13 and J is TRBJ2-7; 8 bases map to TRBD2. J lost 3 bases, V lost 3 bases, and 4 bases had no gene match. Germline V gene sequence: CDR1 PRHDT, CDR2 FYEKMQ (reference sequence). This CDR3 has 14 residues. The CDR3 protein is CASSFLAGNYEQYF. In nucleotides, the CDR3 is TGTGCCAGCAGCTTCCTAGCGGGCAACTACGAGCAGTACTTC.

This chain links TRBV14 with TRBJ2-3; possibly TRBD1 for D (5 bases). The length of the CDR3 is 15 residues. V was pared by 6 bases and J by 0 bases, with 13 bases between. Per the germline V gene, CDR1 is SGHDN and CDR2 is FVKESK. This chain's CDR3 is CASSQRQTSTDTQYF. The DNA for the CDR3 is TGTGCCAGCAGTCAACGACAGACTAGCACAGATACGCAGTATTTT.

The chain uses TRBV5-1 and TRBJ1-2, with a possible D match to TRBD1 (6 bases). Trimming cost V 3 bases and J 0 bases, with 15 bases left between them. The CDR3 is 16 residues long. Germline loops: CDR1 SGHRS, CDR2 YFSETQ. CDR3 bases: TGCGCCAGCAGCTGGGGTTACAGGGAGCCTAACTATGGCTACACCTTC. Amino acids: CASSWGYREPNYGYTF.

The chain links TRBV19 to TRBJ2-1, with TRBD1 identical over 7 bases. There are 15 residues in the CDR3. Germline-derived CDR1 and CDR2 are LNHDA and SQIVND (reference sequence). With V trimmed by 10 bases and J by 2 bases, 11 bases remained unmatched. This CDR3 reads CATARTGDPYNEQFF. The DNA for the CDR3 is TGTGCCACGGCTAGAACAGGGGATCCCTACAATGAGCAGTTCTTC.

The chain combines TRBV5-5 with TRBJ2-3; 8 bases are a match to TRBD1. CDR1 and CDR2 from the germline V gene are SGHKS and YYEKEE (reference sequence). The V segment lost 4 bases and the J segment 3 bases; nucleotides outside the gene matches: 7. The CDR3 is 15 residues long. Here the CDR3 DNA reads TGTGCCAGCAGCCACAGGGGGGTGGTGACAGATACGCAGTATTTT. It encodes CASSHRGVVTDTQYF.

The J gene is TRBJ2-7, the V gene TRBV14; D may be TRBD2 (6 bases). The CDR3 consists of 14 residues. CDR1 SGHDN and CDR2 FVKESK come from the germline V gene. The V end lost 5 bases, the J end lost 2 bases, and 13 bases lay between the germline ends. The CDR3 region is CASSYGGEPYEQYF. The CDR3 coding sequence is TGTGCCAGCAGCTACGGGGGAGAGCCCTACGAGCAGTACTTC.